This TCR beta chain originates from a study of CD8 T cells in ankylosing spondylitis. Study-wide results and caveats: The disease-linked clones had a CD8+ phenotype and low blood frequencies. Characteristic, it appeared, of ankylosing spondylitis blood was a TCR beta motif of 7 or 8 highly homologous variants. A subset of motif variants has previously been described in the synovial fluid and blood of reactive arthritis.

TCRdb reprocessed the 5' RACE reads with MiXCR, giving one entry per CDR3 protein. In the table there are tens of thousands of distinct CDR3 sequences, less than 4% of which are singletons. V was cut by 0 bases and J by 0 bases, with 12 bases left in between. CDR1 is SGDLS, CDR2 YYNGEE, per germline. The CDR3 has 16 residues. This clonotype was observed a few times. Its antigen is not known. Sequencing used blood, either unsorted or a sorted T cell fraction (not recorded which). The J gene is TRBJ1-1, the V gene TRBV9; a possible D gene is TRBD1 (5 bases). The receptor comes from a male donor with ankylosing spondylitis or in good health (not recorded which). The CDR3, as DNA: TGTGCCAGCAGCGTAGTTGGACACCAGATGAACACTGAAGCTTTCTTT. This sequence encodes CASSVVGHQMNTEAFF.